The clone carrying this T cell receptor beta chain showed up just a few times. RNA extraction and reverse transcription yielded cDNA as sequencing template. Some clones are missing from TCRdb's copy, which holds only in-frame ones; the method was immunoSEQ multiplex PCR. Of some 190,000 clones listed, under 70% were seen once; the top ten hold around 1.3%. Trimming removed 8 bases from V and 3 bases from J; junction bases left unmatched: 5. Germline V gene sequence: CDR1 SQVTM, CDR2 ANQGSEA. The CDR3 totals 13 residues. The data originate from a study of CD8+ T cells in alopecia areata. Treatment reported: oral pan-JAK inhibitor, 5-10 mg twice daily.

This receptor was obtained from a human donor with alopecia areata. This sequence joins TRBV29-1 and TRBJ2-1; 9 bases map to TRBD2. The sequencing here drew on CD4+ T cells sorted from blood, taken around week 44, from a patient treated with tofacitinib. The CDR3 nucleotides read TGCAGCACCGGGACTAGCTACTACAATGAGCAGTTCTTC. It codes for CSTGTSYYNEQFF.